One and the same sample provided the 15 T cell receptor beta chains below, sequenced in a study of blood T cell repertoires in COVID-19. TCRdb keeps only in-frame clones here, not all; method: immunoSEQ multiplex PCR. The sample records a few hundred thousand clones, approximately 85% being singletons. The source material was PBMCs or T cells enriched from blood (not recorded which). Receptor source: a woman between 50 and 59 years old who had been exposed to COVID-19.

V gene TRBV19 combines with J gene TRBJ2-1; 8 bases line up with TRBD2. Germline-derived CDR1 and CDR2 are LNHDA and SQIVND (reference sequence). J lost 6 bases, V lost 11 bases, and 21 bases had no gene match. The CDR3 loop spans 17 amino acids. The CDR3 here is CASSGGTSRSRGNEQFF. CDR3 DNA: TGTGCCTCTAGTGGTGGGACTAGTCGATCCCGGGGCAATGAGCAGTTCTTC.

The chain is built from TRBV5-1 and TRBJ1-6; tentative D call: TRBD1 (5 bases). Germline V gene lookup returns CDR1 SGHRS and CDR2 YFSETQ. V was shortened by 2 bases and J by 3 bases, with 12 bases between the two germline ends. The CDR3 length is 16 residues. CDR3 bases: TGCGCCAGCAGCTTTCAACGGGGGGACTATAATTCACCCCTCCACTTT. Translating gives CASSFQRGDYNSPLHF.

J is TRBJ2-7 and V is TRBV7-2; 11 bases are a match to TRBD2. The CDR3 has 13 amino acids. Germline values: CDR1 SGHTA, CDR2 FQGNSA. Trimming removed 8 bases from V and 4 bases from J; junction bases left unmatched: 4. The CDR3 is CASSTSGGYEQYF. The CDR3 nucleotides read TGTGCCAGCTCTACTAGCGGGGGTTACGAGCAGTACTTC.

A note on this clone: The sample contains more than one DNA sequence encoding this CDR3. V gene TRBV7-9 combines with J gene TRBJ2-7, with TRBD2 as a possible D gene (6 bases). The CDR3 contains 14 residues. V lost 0 bases to trimming and J lost 3 bases, with 9 bases between them. Germline V gives CDR1 SEHNR, CDR2 FQNEAQ (reference sequence). CDR3 in DNA: TGTGCCAGCAGCTTAGCGGGGGGTGACTACGAGCAGTACTTC. Translating it yields CASSLAGGDYEQYF.

This chain uses TRBV19 with TRBJ1-2; D remains unclear. This CDR3 has 13 amino acids. CDR1 is LNHDA and CDR2 is SQIVND in the germline V gene (reference sequence). Trimming pared 4 bases from V and 4 bases from J, leaving 10 bases between. The CDR3 nucleotides read TGTGCCAGTAGTACTACTGCACTCTATGGCTACACCTTC. This gives the protein CASSTTALYGYTF.

CDR3: CASRPQGVRKNTEAFF. CDR3 DNA sequence: TGTGCCAGCAGACCACAGGGGGTAAGGAAGAACACTGAAGCTTTCTTT. The chain links TRBV11-2 to TRBJ1-1; 8 nucleotides match TRBD1. The germline V gene encodes CDR1 SGHAT and CDR2 FQNNGV. Trimming cost V 6 bases and J 1 base; bases outside gene matches: 10. This CDR3 is built from 16 residues.

J is TRBJ2-1 and V is TRBV6-2 or TRBV6-3; 8 nucleotides agree with TRBD2. The CDR3 is 15 amino acids. Looked up from germline, CDR1 is MNHEY and CDR2 is SVGEGT. Losses at the gene ends were 2 bases for V and 4 bases for J; bases not matched to a gene: 4. CDR3 region: CASSYGRGAYNEQFF. As DNA, the CDR3 is TGTGCCAGCAGTTACGGGCGGGGGGCTTACAATGAGCAGTTCTTC.

The V and J genes are TRBV5-1 and TRBJ1-4; no clear D. CDR3 length: 15 residues. The germline V and J ends were trimmed by 1 base and 1 base, with 8 bases remaining between them. The germline gives CDR1 SGHRS, CDR2 YFSETQ. The CDR3 DNA is TGCGCCAGCAGCTTGATCTCAGGAACTAATGAAAAACTGTTTTTT. It yields the protein CASSLISGTNEKLFF.

The CDR3 protein is CASGLGVVTGYGYTF. The CDR3 DNA sequence: TGTGCTAGTGGTTTGGGGGTCGTGACAGGGTACGGCTACACCTTC. V and J are TRBV12-5 and TRBJ1-2; 7 nucleotides line up with TRBD1. Germline lookup yields CDR1 LGHNT and CDR2 FRNRAP. There are 15 residues in the CDR3. V was clipped by 1 base and J by 8 bases; unmatched bases: 10. The whole variable domain, remainder taken from reference TRBV12-5 and TRBJ1-2, is DARVTQTPRHKVTEMGQEVTMRCQPILGHNTVFWYRQTMMQGLELLAYFRNRAPLDDSGMPKDRFSAEMPDATLATLKIQPSEPRDSAVYFCASGLGVVTGYGYTFGSGTRLTVV.

As regards this clone: The junction does not match germline at one end; this may be a read error. This rearrangement joins TRBV4-1 to TRBJ2-1; 7 bases fit TRBD1. The V gene's germline CDR1 is MGHRA and CDR2 YSYEKL. The CDR3 is 17 residues long. Here the CDR3 reads CASSQAGRGGTYNGQFF. In DNA form, the CDR3 reads TGCGCCAGCAGCCAAGCTGGGAGAGGGGGCACGTACAATGGGCAGTTCTTC.

The V and J genes are TRBV5-1 and TRBJ2-2, with a weak D call TRBD2 (6 bases). CDR1 SGHRS and CDR2 YFSETQ come from the germline V gene. V was trimmed by 4 bases and J by 6 bases, leaving 19 bases between them. This CDR3 spans 16 amino acids. The CDR3 sequence: CASSPESDRLAGELFF. The CDR3 DNA follows: TGCGCCAGCAGCCCGGAATCAGATCGACTAGCCGGGGAGCTGTTTTTT.

This chain joins TRBV11-2 and TRBJ2-1; 8 nucleotides agree with TRBD2. Trimming took 3 bases from V and 4 from J; bases not matched to a gene: 2. The length of the CDR3 is 14 residues. The germline V gene encodes CDR1 SGHAT and CDR2 FQNNGV. CDR3 region: CASSFASGYNEQFF. CDR3 DNA: TGTGCCAGCAGCTTCGCTAGCGGGTACAATGAGCAGTTCTTC.

This clone was seen just once. The CDR3 DNA reads TGTCGTACGGAAAGAGGGTTAACTGAAGCTTTCTTT. This encodes CRTERGLTEAFF. The genes are TRBV6-5 and TRBJ1-1; D is ambiguous. This CDR3 contains 12 residues. In germline, CDR1 is MNHEY, CDR2 SVGAGI.

This chain connects TRBV18 to TRBJ2-3; D uncertain. The V end was cut by 4 bases, the J end by 7 bases, with 12 bases between. The CDR3 totals 13 residues. Germline loops: CDR1 KGHSH, CDR2 LQKENI. CDR3 DNA sequence: TGTGCCAGCTCACTTCCCCCTTCTAATACGCAGTATTTT. This encodes CASSLPPSNTQYF.

V gene TRBV6-5 combines with J gene TRBJ2-2; the D is unclear. Trimming pared 6 bases from V and 2 bases from J, leaving 10 bases between. The germline V gene encodes CDR1 MNHEY and CDR2 SVGAGI. The CDR3 sequence is 14 residues long. The DNA of the CDR3 is TGTGCCAGCAGCCGTACAGCAAACACCGGGGAGCTGTTTTTT. It yields the protein CASSRTANTGELFF.